What follows are 11 T cell receptor beta chains derived from one specimen sequenced in a study of regulatory and conventional T cells in RAG deficiency. Genomic DNA came from blood conventional CD4+ T cells gated CD25-low CD127-high. Only in-frame clones appear in the TCRdb table, and some are missing; sequencing was by immunoSEQ multiplex PCR. Of more than 10,000 clones listed, 85% to 95% are singletons. The same data also contributed to another study, on regulatory T cells. That work adds: Primers: 52 TRBV forward and 13 TRBJ reverse.

Sequenced input: CD4+ effector T cells sorted from blood. Receptors originate from a human donor in good health.

The rearrangement uses TRBV19 and TRBJ2-7; 14 positions agree with TRBD2. Germline loops: CDR1 LNHDA, CDR2 SQIVND (reference sequence). The CDR3 sequence is 16 residues long. V trimming: 6 bases; J trimming: 6 bases; junction bases outside the gene matches: 10. CDR3 nucleotides: TGTGCCAGTAGCCCGGGACTAGCGGGAGCTATTGGCGAGCAGTACTTC. Translation gives CASSPGLAGAIGEQYF.

V usage is TRBV20-1 and J usage is TRBJ1-1; no firm D call. CDR3 size: 11 residues. Per germline, CDR1 DFQATT and CDR2 SNEGSKA (reference sequence). Trimming pared 4 bases from V and 1 base from J, leaving 4 bases between. The CDR3 DNA follows: TGCAGTGCTACAGGGAACACTGAAGCTTTCTTT. It specifies CSATGNTEAFF.

This chain links TRBV6-1 with TRBJ1-1; D is ambiguous. Germline-derived CDR1 and CDR2 are MNHNS and SASEGT. V lost 8 bases, J lost 0 bases, and 13 bases lay in between. The CDR3 has 14 residues. The CDR3: CASSQTQVNTEAFF. CDR3 bases: TGTGCCAGCTCTCAGACCCAGGTGAACACTGAAGCTTTCTTT.

The chain links TRBV30 to TRBJ1-2; D not resolved. The V end lost 7 bases, the J end lost 8 bases, and 14 bases lay between the germline ends. CDR3 length: 11 amino acids. CDR1 and CDR2 from the germline V gene are GTSNPN and SVGIG (reference sequence). The CDR3 protein is CAFWQAGGYTF. CDR3 bases: TGTGCCTTTTGGCAGGCGGGGGGCTACACCTTC. Full variable domain (outside the CDR3, taken from reference TRBV30 and TRBJ1-2): SQTIHQWPATLVQPVGSPLSLECTVEGTSNPNLYWYRQAAGRGLQLLFYSVGIGQISSEVPQNLSASRPQDRQFILSSKKLLLSDSGFYLCAFWQAGGYTFGSGTRLTVV.

This chain joins TRBV7-9 and TRBJ2-1; D tentatively fits TRBD1 or TRBD2 (5 bases each). Germline CDR1 reads SEHNR; CDR2 reads FQNEAQ (reference sequence). The CDR3 is 15 residues long. Trimming pared 3 bases from V and 6 bases from J, leaving 15 bases between. The CDR3 is CASSLEQARGNEQFF. The CDR3 region has the DNA TGTGCCAGCAGCTTGGAACAGGCCCGGGGCAATGAGCAGTTCTTC.

The rearrangement uses TRBV7-9 and TRBJ1-1; D not certain. In germline, CDR1 is SEHNR, CDR2 FQNEAQ (reference sequence). The ends were cut back, 0 bases at V and 4 bases at J, with 12 bases in the middle. This CDR3 is built from 15 residues. CDR3 amino acids: CASSLAGDKSTEAFF. CDR3 bases: TGTGCCAGCAGCTTAGCTGGGGATAAGTCCACTGAAGCTTTCTTT.

This sequence joins TRBV7-3 and TRBJ2-3; D is unclear. CDR3 size: 13 residues. V was clipped by 2 bases and J by 2 bases, with 5 bases between them. Germline V gives CDR1 SGHTA, CDR2 FQGTGA. CDR3 DNA sequence: TGTGCCAGCAGCTTATCTTACACAGATACGCAGTATTTT. This translates into CASSLSYTDTQYF.

The V gene is TRBV18, the J gene TRBJ2-5; perhaps TRBD1 as D (5 bases). V was shortened by 5 bases and J by 5 bases, with 15 bases between the two germline ends. Germline lookup yields CDR1 KGHSH and CDR2 LQKENI. The CDR3 has 14 residues. CDR3 sequence: CASSKDPKGETQYF. The CDR3 DNA is TGTGCCAGCTCAAAGGACCCCAAGGGGGAGACCCAGTACTTC.

The chain couples TRBV5-6 to TRBJ2-3; D is uncertain. V was cut by 0 bases and J by 2 bases, with 7 bases left in between. This CDR3 has 14 amino acids. The germline gives CDR1 SGHDT, CDR2 YYEEEE. The CDR3 nucleotides are TGTGCCAGCAGCTTGGATCCTATCACAGATACGCAGTATTTT. This translates into CASSLDPITDTQYF.

The chain is built from TRBV5-8 and TRBJ1-1, with D perhaps matching TRBD1 (6 bases). Germline V gives CDR1 SGHTS, CDR2 YDEGEE. The CDR3 sequence is 13 residues long. Trimming removed 5 bases at V and 3 bases at J, with 11 bases between. This CDR3 is CASSRQVHTEAFF. The DNA for the CDR3 is TGTGCCAGCAGTCGACAGGTTCACACTGAAGCTTTCTTT.

This chain uses TRBV5-1 with TRBJ2-7; the match to TRBD2 covers 9 bases. Germline-derived CDR1 and CDR2 are SGHRS and YFSETQ. The junction had 4 bases not matched to a gene; V was cut back by 2 bases and J by 7 bases. This CDR3 has 13 residues. CDR3: CASSFTSGQEQYF. CDR3 DNA: TGCGCCAGCAGCTTTACTAGCGGGCAAGAGCAGTACTTC.